The present TCR beta chain was sequenced within a study of blood T cells in healthy people across ages. Extraction yielded at least 6 micrograms of total RNA per sample. This clonotype was picked up many times. Its antigen is not known. A second PCR, run for roughly 7 to 11 cycles, used a sample-barcoded 5' primer plus a J-beta primer mix. At least 3 million CDR3-containing paired-end reads were obtained per sample. One entry per CDR3 protein, called by TCRdb with MiXCR from the 5' RACE reads. The sample has 1.5 million to 2 million distinct CDR3 sequences; 34% are singletons. The V gene lost 1 base and the J gene lost 3 bases, with 9 bases spanning the gap. The CDR3 covers 14 residues. CDR1 and CDR2 (germline): LGHNA, YNFKEQ. Notes on the study in general: Researchers report that TCR beta diversity correlated strongly with naive T cell percentage. The fall in TCR beta diversity per million T cells was roughly linear with age.

Sequencing was carried out using blood. The clonotype originates from a woman aged 25 to 45 in good health. The chain is built from TRBV4-2 and TRBJ2-5, with D tentatively TRBD2 (6 bases). The CDR3 sequence is CASSQAGGEETQYF. In DNA, the CDR3 is TGTGCCAGCAGCCAAGCAGGAGGGGAAGAGACCCAGTACTTC.